These 5 T cell receptor beta chains share one sample of origin, sequenced in a study of T cell responses to AZD1222 COVID-19 vaccine. The table came from immunoSEQ multiplex PCR; TCRdb's copy has only in-frame clones and leaves some out. The sample shows about 82,000 clones, approximately 90% of them seen only once. Source: peripheral blood, taken on day 0 of AZD1222 vaccination. All receptors come from an adult in good health.

The rearrangement joins TRBV9 to TRBJ2-2, with D tentatively TRBD1 (6 bases). The CDR3 covers 15 residues. In germline, CDR1 is SGDLS, CDR2 YYNGEE. Trimming left V 7 bases short and J 2 bases short, with 15 bases between. The CDR3 nucleotides read TGTGCCAGCTCCTACGGGACACCTAACACCGGGGAGCTGTTTTTT. Amino acids: CASSYGTPNTGELFF.

J is TRBJ2-7 and V is TRBV7-8, with D possibly being TRBD1 (6 bases). CDR1 SGHVS and CDR2 FQNEAQ come from the germline V gene. CDR3 length: 15 residues. The V gene lost 2 bases and the J gene lost 7 bases, with 18 bases spanning the gap. The CDR3: CASSLMQGNLREQYF. The DNA of the CDR3 is TGTGCCAGCAGCTTAATGCAGGGGAACCTACGGGAGCAGTACTTC.

V gene TRBV5-1 combines with J gene TRBJ1-1; D ambiguous. The V and J ends lost 0 bases and 3 bases respectively, with 9 bases between them. This CDR3 comprises 14 residues. CDR1 is SGHRS and CDR2 is YFSETQ in the germline V gene. Here the CDR3 DNA reads TGCGCCAGCAGCTTGGAGGGCGGGTACACTGAAGCTTTCTTT. This translates into CASSLEGGYTEAFF.

V usage is TRBV7-2 and J usage is TRBJ1-1; TRBD1 agrees at 7 bases. There are 15 residues in the CDR3. Germline values: CDR1 SGHTA, CDR2 FQGNSA. With 5 bases clipped from V and 1 base from J, the junction kept 7 bases outside the gene matches. The CDR3 region is CASSPRQGANTEAFF. The CDR3, as DNA: TGTGCCAGCAGCCCCAGACAGGGTGCGAACACTGAAGCTTTCTTT.

The rearrangement uses TRBV3-1 (or the pseudogene TRBV3-2) and TRBJ1-1; D ambiguous. Trimming left V 6 bases short and J 1 base short, with 9 bases between. Germline V CDR1 and CDR2: LGHDT, YNNKEL (reference sequence). The CDR3 contains 13 residues. The CDR3, as DNA: TGTGCCAGCAGTCTCCTTAGGAACACTGAAGCTTTCTTT. This encodes CASSLLRNTEAFF.